The T cell receptor (beta chain) described here comes from a study of vaccination effects on CD4 cells after COVID-19. Study background: The median interval between the second dose and post-vaccine sampling was 72 days.

Profiling relied on immunoSEQ multiplex PCR, and the TCRdb table lists in-frame clones only, not all of them. The sample gives under 35,000 clones, 55% to 85% of which show up once; roughly 9% is in the top ten. Germline lookup yields CDR1 SGHTA and CDR2 FQGNSA. The CDR3 loop spans 16 amino acids. Deletions cut 3 bases from V and 1 base from J, with 15 bases between. Note on this clone: Its antigen is unidentified.

The ViraFEST assay expanded antigen-specific CD4+ T cells with viral peptide pools before sequencing. The culture ran for about 10 days, and then CD4+ T cells were isolated. The cohort was immunized with two doses of either the BNT162b2 or mRNA-1273 vaccine. No vaccinee had earlier SARS-CoV-2 infection, and nucleocapsid antibodies were negative. This TCR came from a human donor who received a COVID-19 vaccine. The source material was CD4+ T cells from PBMCs cultured with HCoV-NL63 spike peptides, sampled after COVID-19 vaccination. The J gene is TRBJ1-1, the V gene TRBV7-2; maybe TRBD1 (5 bases). CDR3 sequence: CASSFGSLGPNTEAFF. The CDR3 region has the DNA TGTGCCAGCAGCTTCGGATCCCTGGGGCCGAACACTGAAGCTTTCTTT.